A selection of T cell receptor beta chains follows, all from one sample in a study of blood T cell repertoires in COVID-19. Data came from immunoSEQ multiplex PCR; TCRdb stores just in-frame clones and leaves some out. The sample gives about 480,000 clones, approximately 90% of which show up once; 1.5% to 2% is in the top ten. The source material was PBMCs or T cells enriched from blood (not recorded which). The receptor set was obtained from a woman aged 40 to 49 who had recovered from COVID-19. Both conserved end residues are part of each CDR3. A D gene is named only where the DNA matches it firmly. Size is stated for part of the rows, as once, few or many counts, or as a class when the clone is expanded.

clone size	D gene	V gene	J gene	CDR3 length	CDR3 DNA	CDR3 protein
-	-	TRBV5-8	TRBJ2-7	15	TGTGCCAGCAGCTCCCCGACAGTCATCTCCTACGAGCAGTACTTC	CASSSPTVISYEQYF
few	-	TRBV21-1	TRBJ1-1	16	TGTGCCAGCAGCAAAGCTCCGGGACAGCTGTACACTGAAGCTTTCTTT	CASSKAPGQLYTEAFF
-	-	TRBV19	TRBJ1-3	13	TGTGCCAGTAGTTTCGGGTATAGAAACACCATATATTTT	CASSFGYRNTIYF
-	-	TRBV6-5	TRBJ2-7	13	TGTGCCAGCAGTCTTGACTACTCCTACGAGCAGTACTTC	CASSLDYSYEQYF
-	TRBD1	TRBV9	TRBJ2-7	14	TGTGCCAGCAGTGGAGGACAGGGGTTCTACGAGCAGTACTTC	CASSGGQGFYEQYF
-	TRBD1	TRBV6-8	TRBJ1-2	15	TGTGCCAGCAGTCAACAGGGGCCGATAGCCTATGGCTACACCTTC	CASSQQGPIAYGYTF
-	-	TRBV29-1	TRBJ1-1	12	TGCAGCGTTTGGGCAGGGAACACTGAAGCTTTCTTT	CSVWAGNTEAFF
-	TRBD1	TRBV19	TRBJ2-4	16	TGTGCCAGTAGTCTAAGACAGGGGGCCGCCAAAAACATTCAGTACTTC	CASSLRQGAAKNIQYF
-	-	TRBV11-2	TRBJ2-5	17	TGTGCCAGCAGCCGACGACTCCAGGACTCGTACCAAGAGACCCAGTACTTC	CASSRRLQDSYQETQYF
once	TRBD1	TRBV25-1	TRBJ1-4	17	TGTGCCAGCAGTGCCGGGGACAGGGGCCGAACTAATGAAAAACTGTTTTTT	CASSAGDRGRTNEKLFF
-	TRBD2	TRBV7-9	TRBJ2-7	13	TGTGCCAGCAGCTCAACTCACCGGGAGGCGCAGTCCTTC	CASSSTHREAQSF
-	TRBD1	TRBV28	TRBJ1-2	16	TGTGCCAGCAGTTGGCCCCCAGGGGGAGATAACTATGGCTACACCTTC	CASSWPPGGDNYGYTF